The entry below describes one TCR beta chain. These data come from a study of blood T cell repertoires in COVID-19. Across the whole study: Nucleic acid was either cDNA or gDNA, and it came from T cells, B-cell-depleted T cells, or PBMCs.

CDR1 is KGHSH, CDR2 LQKENI, per germline. V lost 2 bases to trimming and J lost 7 bases; unmatched junction nucleotides: 7. This CDR3 has 15 residues. Generated by immunoSEQ multiplex PCR, the TCRdb table keeps only in-frame clones and is missing some. The sample holds 200,000 or so clones, roughly four fifths seen once. The chain employs TRBV18 and TRBJ1-5; 8 bases agree with TRBD1. Input material: peripheral blood. This clonotype was obtained from a human donor with acute or convalescent COVID-19. The donor label of this sample is uncertain. The CDR3 reads CASSPRTGSEQPQHF. The CDR3 DNA reads as TGTGCCAGCTCACCAAGGACAGGGTCTGAGCAGCCCCAGCATTTT.